The 10 T cell receptor beta chains presented below share a single source sample, sequenced in a study of shared clonotypes between healthy human individuals. In the naive CD8 group, cells lacked CD45RO and were positively selected for CCR7, so terminally differentiated effector memory CD45RA+ cells were left out. Some clones are missing from TCRdb's copy, which holds only in-frame ones; the method was immunoSEQ multiplex PCR. The sample shows hundreds of thousands of clones, 95% to 96% of them seen only once. Material for sequencing was naive CD8+ T cells sorted from blood. These receptor sequences come from a young woman in good health.

This clone showed up just once. Here the CDR3 DNA reads TGCGCCAGCAGCCAAGATCGGCGACCAGATGAAAAACTGTTTTTT. It codes for CASSQDRRPDEKLFF. The V gene is TRBV4-1, the J gene TRBJ1-4; D remains unclear. CDR1 MGHRA and CDR2 YSYEKL come from the germline V gene. V shed 0 bases and J shed 6 bases, with 11 bases lying between them. This CDR3 spans 15 amino acids.

The V and J genes are TRBV2 and TRBJ2-7, with 10 bases aligning to TRBD2. V gave up 6 bases and J gave up 2 bases; unmatched junction bases: 7. Germline lookup yields CDR1 SNHLY and CDR2 FYNNEI. The CDR3 extends over 15 amino acids. The CDR3 DNA sequence: TGTGCCAGCAGCGCCGCTAGCGGGAGAGCCTACGAGCAGTACTTC. Its translation: CASSAASGRAYEQYF.

CDR3 nucleotides: TGTGCCAGCAGCTTAGCGGACACGGCCGGGACAGAGCTACAAGAGACCCAGTACTTC. The encoded protein is CASSLADTAGTELQETQYF. V gene TRBV7-9 combines with J gene TRBJ2-5; the match to TRBD1 covers 7 bases. Germline V gene sequence: CDR1 SEHNR, CDR2 FQNEAQ (reference sequence). The CDR3 spans 19 residues. The J segment lost 2 bases and the V segment lost 0 bases, leaving 15 bases of the junction unmatched.

The chain couples TRBV27 to TRBJ2-1; no reliable D call. Germline-derived CDR1 and CDR2 are MNHEY and SMNVEV (reference sequence). The CDR3 extends over 13 amino acids. Trimming took off 3 bases at V and 6 bases at J, with 9 bases between the two ends. The CDR3: CASSFGAANEQFF. The CDR3 DNA reads TGTGCCAGCAGTTTCGGAGCCGCCAATGAGCAGTTCTTC.

This clone appeared once. The chain is built from TRBV28 and TRBJ2-7; the match to TRBD2 covers 7 bases. CDR1 is MDHEN and CDR2 is SYDVKM in the germline V gene. This CDR3 has 15 amino acids. V shed 3 bases, J shed 4 bases, and the junction held 9 bases outside the gene matches. As DNA, the CDR3 is TGTGCCAGCAGTTTTTCCCCCCGGGGAGGGTACGAGCAGTACTTC. This translates into CASSFSPRGGYEQYF. The full variable domain, in which reference TRBV28 and TRBJ2-7 provide the parts outside the CDR3, is DVKVTQSSRYLVKRTGEKVFLECVQDMDHENMFWYRQDPGLGLRLIYFSYDVKMKEKGDIPEGYSVSREKKERFSLILESASTNQTSMYLCASSFSPRGGYEQYFGPGTRLTVT.

This chain joins TRBV5-4 and TRBJ2-4; a possible D gene is TRBD1 (5 bases). The CDR3 loop spans 16 amino acids. CDR1 and CDR2 from the germline V gene are SGHNT and YYREEE (reference sequence). V gave up 4 bases and J gave up 0 bases, with 14 bases separating them. The CDR3 sequence is CASSPDSNLAKNIQYF. The CDR3 DNA follows: TGTGCCAGCAGCCCTGACAGTAACTTAGCCAAAAACATTCAGTACTTC.

The chain uses TRBV28 and TRBJ2-7; D unclear. The CDR3 covers 13 residues. The V end was cut by 8 bases, the J end by 0 bases, with 11 bases between. Germline V gene sequence: CDR1 MDHEN, CDR2 SYDVKM. CDR3 nucleotide sequence: TGTGCCAGCGCTTTACTGAGCTCCTACGAGCAGTACTTC. Amino acids: CASALLSSYEQYF.

The J gene is TRBJ2-7, the V gene TRBV5-1; perhaps D is TRBD1 or TRBD2 (5 bases each). The CDR3 has 15 amino acids. Trimming left V 0 bases short and J 2 bases short, with 12 bases between. Germline assignment: CDR1 SGHRS and CDR2 YFSETQ. The CDR3 nucleotides read TGCGCCAGCAGCTTGGGAGTCGGGGCTCCCTACGAGCAGTACTTC. Translating it yields CASSLGVGAPYEQYF.

This chain links TRBV28 with TRBJ2-7, with D perhaps matching TRBD2 (6 bases). The length of the CDR3 is 13 residues. With 6 bases removed from V and 2 bases from J, the gap between germline ends came to 11 bases. Germline V lookup: CDR1 MDHEN, CDR2 SYDVKM. CDR3 coding DNA: TGTGCCAGCAGATCGCGGGGTACCTACGAGCAGTACTTC. This gives the protein CASRSRGTYEQYF.

V gene TRBV27 combines with J gene TRBJ2-2; D gene unclear. The CDR3 runs to 13 residues. Germline-derived CDR1 and CDR2 are MNHEY and SMNVEV (reference sequence). Trimming stripped 4 bases from V and 4 bases from J, with 7 bases between. The CDR3 nucleotides are TGTGCCAGCAGTTCCCACAGCACCGGGGAGCTGTTTTTT. Translating it yields CASSSHSTGELFF.